Below, one T cell receptor (beta chain) is given with its context. Study processing details: Estimation of nucleated cell counts relied on the amplification of reference gene primers. Assay used: immunoSEQ multiplex PCR; TCRdb lists only in-frame clones, some missing. V and J calls and clone size are copied from that table; D and trimming were computed from the DNA. Of 120,000 to 150,000 clones in the sample, 85% to 90% were seen once. The data derive from a study of blood T cell repertoires in COVID-19. Turning to the study itself: Specimens from acute and convalescent COVID-19 originated in the United States, Italy and Spain. Sources were T cells, B-cell-depleted T cells, or PBMCs; the material itself was cDNA or gDNA.

This CDR3 has 13 amino acids. V shed 5 bases and J 5 bases; nucleotides not matched to a gene: 7. Germline loops: CDR1 SQVTM, CDR2 ANQGSEA. The specimen was peripheral blood. The chain couples TRBV29-1 to TRBJ2-7; TRBD1 matches at 9 bases. The clonotype was recovered from a woman aged 60-75 years with acute or convalescent COVID-19. Here the CDR3 DNA reads TGCAGCGTTAAGGGACAGGGACAGCACGAGCAGTACTTC. It specifies CSVKGQGQHEQYF.